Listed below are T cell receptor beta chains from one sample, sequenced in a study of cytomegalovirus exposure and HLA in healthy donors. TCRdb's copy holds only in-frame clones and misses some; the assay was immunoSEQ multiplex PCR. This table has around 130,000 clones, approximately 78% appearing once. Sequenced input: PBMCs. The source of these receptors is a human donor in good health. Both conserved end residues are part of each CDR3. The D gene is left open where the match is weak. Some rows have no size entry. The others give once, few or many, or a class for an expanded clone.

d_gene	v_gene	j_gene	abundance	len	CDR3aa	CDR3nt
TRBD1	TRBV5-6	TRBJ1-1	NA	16	CASSVWTGVLRAEAFF	TGTGCCAGCAGCGTTTGGACAGGGGTGTTAAGGGCTGAAGCTTTCTTT
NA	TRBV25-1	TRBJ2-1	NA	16	CASSEVAASSYNEQFF	TGTGCCAGCAGTGAAGTAGCGGCGAGCTCCTACAATGAGCAGTTCTTC
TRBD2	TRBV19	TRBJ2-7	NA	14	CASSITGGEREQYF	TGTGCCAGTAGTATCACGGGAGGAGAGCGCGAGCAGTACTTC
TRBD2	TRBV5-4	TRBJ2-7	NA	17	CASSWAGTSGGVYEQYF	TGTGCCAGCAGCTGGGCCGGGACTAGCGGGGGGGTTTACGAGCAGTACTTC
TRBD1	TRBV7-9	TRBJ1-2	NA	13	CASSSDRGHGYTF	TGTGCCAGCAGCTCGGACAGGGGGCACGGCTACACCTTC
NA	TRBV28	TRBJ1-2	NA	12	CASSSGSYGYTF	TGTGCCAGCTCTAGCGGCAGTTATGGCTACACCTTC
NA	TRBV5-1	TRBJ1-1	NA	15	CASSLVTGTPTEAFF	TGCGCCAGCAGCTTGGTAACCGGGACACCCACTGAAGCTTTCTTT
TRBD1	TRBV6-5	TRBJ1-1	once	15	CASSRTTGGITEAFF	TGTGCCAGCAGTCGGACAACAGGGGGCATAACTGAAGCTTTCTTT
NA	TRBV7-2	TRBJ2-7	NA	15	CASSLWPGASYEQYF	TGTGCCAGCAGCTTATGGCCAGGGGCCTCCTACGAGCAGTACTTC
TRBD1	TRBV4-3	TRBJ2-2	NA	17	CASSQGPRGLGTGELFF	TGCGCCAGCAGCCAAGGACCCAGGGGGCTAGGCACCGGGGAGCTGTTTTTT
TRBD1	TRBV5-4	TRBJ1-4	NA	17	CASSLNRGPASNEKLFF	TGTGCCAGCAGCTTGAATAGGGGGCCTGCCTCCAATGAAAAACTGTTTTTT
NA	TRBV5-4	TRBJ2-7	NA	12	CASSRETYEQYF	TGTGCCAGCAGCCGGGAGACCTACGAGCAGTACTTC
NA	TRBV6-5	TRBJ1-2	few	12	CASRALSYGYTF	TGTGCCAGCAGGGCACTATCCTATGGCTACACCTTC
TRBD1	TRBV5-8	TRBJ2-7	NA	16	CASSWITGGRSYEQYF	TGTGCCAGCAGCTGGATAACAGGGGGGAGGTCCTACGAGCAGTACTTC
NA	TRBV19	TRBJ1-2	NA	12	CASSPGAYGYTF	TGTGCCAGTAGTCCAGGGGCCTATGGCTACACCTTC
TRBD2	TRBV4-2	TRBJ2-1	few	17	CASSQVTSGTVPNEQFF	TGTGCCAGCAGCCAAGTCACTAGCGGGACTGTCCCCAATGAGCAGTTCTTC
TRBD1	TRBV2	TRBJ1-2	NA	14	CASKQDRVVLGYTF	TGTGCCAGCAAACAGGACAGGGTGGTTCTTGGCTACACCTTC
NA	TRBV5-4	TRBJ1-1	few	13	CASSPGQNTEAFF	TGTGCCAGCAGCCCGGGACAGAACACTGAAGCTTTCTTT
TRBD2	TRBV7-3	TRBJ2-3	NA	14	CASSIRAGADTQYF	TGTGCCAGCAGCATAAGAGCGGGGGCAGATACGCAGTATTTT
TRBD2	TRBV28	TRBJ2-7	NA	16	CASSRLTSGRPYEQYF	TGTGCCAGCAGTCGCTTAACTAGCGGGAGACCCTACGAGCAGTACTTC
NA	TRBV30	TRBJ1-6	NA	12	CAWIQKDSPLHF	TGTGCCTGGATACAGAAGGATTCACCCCTCCACTTT
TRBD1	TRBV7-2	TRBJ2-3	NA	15	CASSLQGQGTDTQYF	TGTGCCAGCAGCTTACAGGGACAGGGGACAGATACGCAGTATTTT
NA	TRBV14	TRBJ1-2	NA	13	CASSPIRPYGYTF	TGTGCCAGCAGCCCCATCAGGCCTTATGGCTACACCTTC
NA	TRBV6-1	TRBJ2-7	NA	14	CASSEGFAYYEQYF	TGTGCCAGCAGTGAAGGGTTTGCCTACTACGAGCAGTACTTC
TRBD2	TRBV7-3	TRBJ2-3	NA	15	CASSLPGGFTDTQYF	TGTGCCAGCAGCTTGCCGGGAGGATTTACAGATACGCAGTATTTT
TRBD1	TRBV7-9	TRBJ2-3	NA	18	CASSWGQGAPPSTDTQYF	TGTGCCAGCAGCTGGGGACAGGGGGCCCCCCCAAGCACAGATACGCAGTATTTT
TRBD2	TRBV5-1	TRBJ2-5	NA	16	CASMTGLAGGPETQYF	TGCGCCAGCATGACGGGACTAGCGGGAGGGCCGGAGACCCAGTACTTC
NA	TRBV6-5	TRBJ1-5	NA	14	CASSPGTTRQPQHF	TGTGCCAGCAGTCCCGGCACGACTCGACAGCCCCAGCATTTT
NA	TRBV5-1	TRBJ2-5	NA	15	CASSSEAGRGETQYF	TGCGCCAGCAGCTCCGAGGCGGGGCGGGGAGAGACCCAGTACTTC
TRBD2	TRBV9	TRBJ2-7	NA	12	CASGGGVGEQYF	TGTGCCAGCGGGGGGGGTGTAGGCGAGCAGTACTTC
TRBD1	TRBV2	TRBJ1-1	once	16	CASSRDRGRRSTEAFF	TGTGCCAGCAGCCGGGACAGGGGGCGCCGGAGCACTGAAGCTTTCTTT
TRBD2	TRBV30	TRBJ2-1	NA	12	CAWSASPGLQFF	TGTGCCTGGAGTGCCTCCCCGGGACTACAGTTCTTC
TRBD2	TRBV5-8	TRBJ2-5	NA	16	CASSGLAGGDGGTQYF	TGTGCCAGCAGCGGACTAGCGGGAGGGGACGGAGGAACCCAGTACTTC
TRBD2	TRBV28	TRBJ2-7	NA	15	CASSRTSGRAHEQYF	TGTGCCAGCAGCAGGACTAGCGGGAGGGCCCACGAGCAGTACTTC
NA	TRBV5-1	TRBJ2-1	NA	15	CASSLGQSSYNEQFF	TGCGCCAGCAGCTTGGGACAAAGCTCCTACAATGAGCAGTTCTTC
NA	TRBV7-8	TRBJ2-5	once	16	CASSLRPLQGGETQYF	TGTGCCAGCAGCTTACGGCCCCTACAAGGAGGAGAGACCCAGTACTTC
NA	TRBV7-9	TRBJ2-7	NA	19	CASSLAIMGAPDRTYEQYF	TGTGCCAGCAGCTTAGCTATTATGGGGGCGCCTGACAGGACCTACGAGCAGTACTTC
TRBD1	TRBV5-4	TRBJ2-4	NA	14	CASSRDRVKNIQYF	TGTGCCAGCAGCAGGGACAGGGTCAAAAACATTCAGTACTTC
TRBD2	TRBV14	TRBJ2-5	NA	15	CASSQPAGAQETQYF	TGTGCCAGCAGCCAACCCGCGGGAGCTCAAGAGACCCAGTACTTC
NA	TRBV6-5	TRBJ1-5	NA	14	CASSLGQRLQPQHF	TGTGCCAGCAGTCTCGGACAGAGATTGCAGCCCCAGCATTTT
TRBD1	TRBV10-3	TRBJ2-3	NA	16	CAISGNRGPSTDTQYF	TGTGCCATCAGTGGGAACAGGGGGCCCTCCACAGATACGCAGTATTTT
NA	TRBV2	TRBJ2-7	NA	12	CASSEGLGVEYF	TGTGCCAGCTCTGAAGGTTTGGGAGTGGAGTACTTC
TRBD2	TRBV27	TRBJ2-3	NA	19	CASSLGYRASGARTDTQYF	TGTGCCAGCAGTTTGGGTTACAGGGCTAGCGGGGCTCGCACAGATACGCAGTATTTT
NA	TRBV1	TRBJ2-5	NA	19	CTSSQDLAMSGSTQETQYF	TGCACCAGCAGCCAAGATTTAGCCATGAGCGGGAGTACTCAAGAGACCCAGTACTTC
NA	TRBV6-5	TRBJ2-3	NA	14	CASTQGSFADTQYF	TGTGCCAGCACCCAGGGTTCCTTCGCAGATACGCAGTATTTT
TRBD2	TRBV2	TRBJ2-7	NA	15	CASSESSGSSYEQYF	TGTGCCAGCAGTGAATCTAGCGGGAGCTCCTACGAGCAGTACTTC
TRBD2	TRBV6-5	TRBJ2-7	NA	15	CASSSPSGRVHEQYF	TGTGCCAGCAGTTCCCCTAGCGGGAGGGTACACGAGCAGTACTTC
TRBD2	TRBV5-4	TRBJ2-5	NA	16	CASSSAGTRRSETQYF	TGTGCCAGCAGCTCTGCCGGGACTAGAAGATCAGAGACCCAGTACTTC
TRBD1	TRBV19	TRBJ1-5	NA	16	CASSIPGQGAWQPQHF	TGTGCCAGTAGTATACCGGGACAGGGGGCTTGGCAGCCCCAGCATTTT